Shown below are 18 T cell receptor beta chains from a single sample sequenced in a study of cytomegalovirus exposure and HLA in healthy donors. It was with 60 Vbeta and 13 Jbeta primers that the PCR ran. Repertoires were generated with immunoSEQ multiplex PCR, while TCRdb's copy carries only in-frame clones and drops some. The data show about 99,000 clones, about 9.5% seen once. Sequencing was done on a sample of PBMCs. These receptors were obtained from a man between 35 and 55 years old in good health and CMV-seropositive.

This clone was picked up a small number of times. The rearrangement uses TRBV7-9 and TRBJ1-1; D unresolved. Trimming pared 4 bases from V and 2 bases from J, leaving 14 bases between. Germline V gene sequence: CDR1 SEHNR, CDR2 FQNEAQ (reference sequence). The CDR3 covers 15 residues. Written as DNA, the CDR3 is TGTGCCAGCAGCTCCCCCGAAACACCCAACACTGAAGCTTTCTTT. Protein sequence: CASSSPETPNTEAFF.

The rearrangement uses TRBV6-5 and TRBJ2-3; 11 nucleotides align to TRBD2. V was pared by 9 bases and J by 6 bases, with 8 bases of the junction left unmatched. The CDR3 has 14 residues. Looked up from germline, CDR1 is MNHEY and CDR2 is SVGAGI. The CDR3 DNA reads as TGTGCCAGTAGCGGGAGGGCCGTTGGGGATACGCAGTATTTT. This encodes CASSGRAVGDTQYF.

The chain combines TRBV29-1 with TRBJ2-1; D uncertain. Germline V lookup: CDR1 SQVTM, CDR2 ANQGSEA. The ends were cut back, 8 bases at V and 4 bases at J, with 9 bases in the middle. The CDR3 contains 11 residues. The CDR3 coding sequence is TGCAGCTCCGAGGCGTACAATGAGCAGTTCTTC. It specifies CSSEAYNEQFF.

This chain connects TRBV5-6 to TRBJ2-7, with 10 bases that match TRBD1. Trimming removed 4 bases from V and 4 bases from J; junction bases left unmatched: 8. Per the germline V gene, CDR1 is SGHDT and CDR2 is YYEEEE. This CDR3 spans 15 amino acids. CDR3 sequence (DNA): TGTGCCAGCAGCAAAAGCTTGGGACAGGGGTACGAGCAGTACTTC. It translates to CASSKSLGQGYEQYF.

The rearrangement joins TRBV27 to TRBJ2-7; 13 bases map to TRBD2. The CDR3 totals 15 residues. The J segment lost 6 bases and the V segment lost 7 bases, leaving 9 bases of the junction unmatched. Germline loops: CDR1 MNHEY, CDR2 SMNVEV (reference sequence). The CDR3 coding sequence is TGTGCCAGCAAGGGGGGACTAGCGGGACGGGGCGAGCAGTACTTC. It yields the protein CASKGGLAGRGEQYF.

This clone was recorded at least ten times. The chain is built from TRBV19 and TRBJ2-2, with 8 nucleotides matching TRBD1. This CDR3 is 16 amino acids long. Germline CDR1 LNHDA, CDR2 SQIVND (reference sequence). V lost 3 bases to trimming and J lost 6 bases; unmatched junction nucleotides: 9. CDR3 in amino acids: CASSIKGQGAAGELFF. CDR3 in DNA: TGTGCCAGTAGTATTAAGGGTCAGGGGGCCGCCGGGGAGCTGTTTTTT.

Written as DNA, the CDR3 is TGTGCCAGCAGTAAGGGGGCTGGGGGCTACACCTTC. It specifies CASSKGAGGYTF. The V call is TRBV6-6, the J call TRBJ1-2, with 7 bases identical to TRBD1. The V gene end was trimmed by 5 bases and the J gene end by 8 bases; junction bases not matched to a gene: 5. The CDR3 consists of 12 residues. CDR1 and CDR2 from the germline V gene are MNHNY and SVGAGI (reference sequence).

This chain links TRBV19 with TRBJ1-5, with 8 bases matching TRBD1. CDR1 LNHDA and CDR2 SQIVND come from the germline V gene (reference sequence). This CDR3 contains 19 residues. The trim removed 5 bases at V and 0 bases at J, leaving 15 bases unmatched. CDR3 region: CASSPGQGGWFGSNQPQHF. The CDR3 DNA follows: TGTGCCAGTAGTCCCGGACAGGGAGGATGGTTTGGTAGCAATCAGCCCCAGCATTTT.

This clone was found a few times. The rearrangement links TRBV19 to TRBJ2-1, with 10 bases fitting TRBD1. Trimming at V came to 10 bases and at J to 8 bases, leaving 14 bases not matched to a gene. CDR1 is LNHDA and CDR2 is SQIVND in the germline V gene (reference sequence). The length of the CDR3 is 15 residues. CDR3 residues: CATLDRDRGGHEQFF. In DNA form, the CDR3 reads TGTGCCACCTTGGACCGGGACAGGGGAGGGCATGAGCAGTTCTTC.

This clone came up a few times. The V call is TRBV9, the J call TRBJ2-7; D possibly corresponds to TRBD2 (6 bases). Germline V CDR1 and CDR2: SGDLS, YYNGEE. The CDR3 is 15 amino acids. V gave up 5 bases and J gave up 1 base, with 16 bases separating them. Here the CDR3 DNA reads TGTGCCAGCAGTCCTAGCGATAGGCTTTCCTACGAGCAGTACTTC. This translates into CASSPSDRLSYEQYF. Using reference TRBV9 and TRBJ2-7 for the parts outside the CDR3, the full variable domain is DSGVTQTPKHLITATGQRVTLRCSPRSGDLSVYWYQQSLDQGLQFLIQYYNGEERAKGNILERFSAQQFPDLHSELNLSSLELGDSALYFCASSPSDRLSYEQYFGPGTRLTVT.

This clone was counted between two and nine times. The chain carries TRBV4-2 and TRBJ1-2; D is perhaps TRBD1 (5 bases). Trimming cost V 4 bases and J 4 bases, with 13 bases left between them. The CDR3 runs 14 residues. The germline V gene has CDR1 LGHNA and CDR2 YNFKEQ. This chain's CDR3 is CASSPEQGSYGYTF. CDR3 DNA sequence: TGTGCCAGCAGCCCGGAGCAGGGCTCCTATGGCTACACCTTC.

This clone has only a few counts. The chain employs TRBV18 and TRBJ1-5, with 10 bases identical to TRBD1. The CDR3 runs to 17 residues. From germline, CDR1 is KGHSH and CDR2 LQKENI. Unmatched junction bases numbered 3, after V lost 0 bases and J lost 1 base. CDR3 protein: CASSPPLDRGSNQPQHF. The CDR3 coding sequence is TGTGCCAGCTCACCACCCCTGGACAGGGGGAGCAATCAGCCCCAGCATTTT.

The chain combines TRBV7-8 with TRBJ1-5, with a possible D match to TRBD1 (5 bases). Germline V gene data show CDR1 as SGHVS and CDR2 as FQNEAQ. The CDR3 runs 13 residues. Between the trimmed V and J ends, which lost 4 bases and 5 bases, there was a span of 9 bases. The CDR3 region has the DNA TGTGCCAGCAGCTGGAAAGGGGATCAGCCCCAGCATTTT. This encodes CASSWKGDQPQHF.

The chain employs TRBV27 and TRBJ2-5, with a weak D call TRBD1 (6 bases). The germline V gene encodes CDR1 MNHEY and CDR2 SMNVEV (reference sequence). The CDR3 extends over 16 amino acids. V was clipped by 1 base and J by 5 bases, with 17 bases between them. The CDR3 here is CASSLLGHGGAETQYF. As DNA, the CDR3 is TGTGCCAGCAGTTTATTGGGCCATGGGGGCGCGGAGACCCAGTACTTC.

This clone was seen more than once but under ten times. V is TRBV6-5 and J is TRBJ1-1; no clear D gene. In germline, CDR1 is MNHEY, CDR2 SVGAGI. Trimming took off 6 bases at V and 1 base at J, with 15 bases between the two ends. There are 15 residues in the CDR3. In nucleotides, the CDR3 is TGTGCCAGCAGGAACCGCCTTACAGCGAACACTGAAGCTTTCTTT. Its translation: CASRNRLTANTEAFF.

V is TRBV30 and J is TRBJ2-5, with D possibly TRBD1 on 6 matching bases. V was clipped by 4 bases and J by 4 bases, with 13 bases between them. Germline CDR1 reads GTSNPN; CDR2 reads SVGIG (reference sequence). This CDR3 has 13 amino acids. This CDR3 is CAWNQLGGETQYF. CDR3 bases: TGTGCCTGGAACCAGTTAGGGGGAGAGACCCAGTACTTC.

This clone was seen a handful of times. The chain uses TRBV18 and TRBJ2-7, with D tentatively TRBD2 (5 bases). This CDR3 has 15 amino acids. V was pared by 3 bases and J by 3 bases, with 15 bases between. Germline V gene data show CDR1 as KGHSH and CDR2 as LQKENI. CDR3 region: CASSPGVQALYEQYF. CDR3 nucleotide sequence: TGTGCCAGCTCACCGGGAGTTCAGGCGCTCTACGAGCAGTACTTC.

A few counts support this clone. The chain joins TRBV6-6 to TRBJ2-3; maybe TRBD2 (6 bases). Germline CDR1 and CDR2: MNHNY and SVGAGI (reference sequence). This CDR3 has 16 residues. V shed 0 bases and J shed 5 bases, with 15 bases lying between them. The DNA of the CDR3 is TGTGCCAGCAGTTACTCGTCTAGGGGAGCGGGAGATACGCAGTATTTT. Amino acids: CASSYSSRGAGDTQYF.